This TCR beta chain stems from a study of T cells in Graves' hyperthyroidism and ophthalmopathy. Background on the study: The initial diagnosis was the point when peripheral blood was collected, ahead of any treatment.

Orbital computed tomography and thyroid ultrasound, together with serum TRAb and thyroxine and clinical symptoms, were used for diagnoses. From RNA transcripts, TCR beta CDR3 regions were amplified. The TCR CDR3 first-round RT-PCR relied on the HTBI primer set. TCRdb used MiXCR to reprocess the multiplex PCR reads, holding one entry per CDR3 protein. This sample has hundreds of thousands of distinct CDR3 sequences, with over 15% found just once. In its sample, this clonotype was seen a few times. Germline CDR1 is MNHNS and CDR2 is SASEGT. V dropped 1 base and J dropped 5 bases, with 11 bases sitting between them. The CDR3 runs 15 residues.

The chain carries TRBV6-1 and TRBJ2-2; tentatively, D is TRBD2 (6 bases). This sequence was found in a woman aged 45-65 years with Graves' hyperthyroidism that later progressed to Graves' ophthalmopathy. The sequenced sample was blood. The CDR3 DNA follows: TGTGCCAGCAGTGAAGAGATGGCGGGGACCGGGGAGCTGTTTTTT. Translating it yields CASSEEMAGTGELFF.